These 30 T cell receptor beta chains were sequenced from one sample in a study of persistence of HIV-infected CD4 T cells. Cells were stimulated with overlapping HIV-1 Gag 15-mer peptides. Responding CD4+ T cells were sorted by upregulation of both CD40 ligand and CD69. The libraries were made with immunoSEQ version 4 in survey mode. Sequencing was performed with immunoSEQ multiplex PCR; in TCRdb, only in-frame clones are kept and a portion is missing. This sample has approximately 18,000 clones; roughly 60% occur once, and the top ten carry under 2.5%. These receptors have no identified antigens. This specimen was CD4+ T cells sorted from PBMCs after roughly 17-hour stimulation, taken from a patient who received antiretroviral therapy. The receptors stem from an adult woman with HIV who was CMV-seropositive.

The chain combines TRBV6-5 with TRBJ1-3; D is possibly TRBD1 (6 bases). V dropped 5 bases and J dropped 8 bases, with 13 bases sitting between them. Germline CDR1 MNHEY, CDR2 SVGAGI. The CDR3 length is 13 residues. CDR3 coding DNA: TGTGCCAGCAGTCTAACAGGGCCGGACACCATATATTTT. Protein: CASSLTGPDTIYF.

This clone was detected a few times. The genes are TRBV6-6 and TRBJ1-1; perhaps TRBD1 as D (5 bases). The V end lost 6 bases, the J end lost 4 bases, and 15 bases lay between the germline ends. CDR1 and CDR2 from the germline V gene are MNHNY and SVGAGI (reference sequence). CDR3 length: 14 amino acids. The CDR3 DNA reads TGTGCCAGCAGACCGCCGGGGGAAGGCACTGAAGCTTTCTTT. It codes for CASRPPGEGTEAFF.

The chain uses TRBV24-1 and TRBJ1-5; D call uncertain. Trimming removed 8 bases at V and 0 bases at J, with 19 bases between. The CDR3 consists of 17 residues. Germline-derived CDR1 and CDR2 are KGHDR and SFDVKD. The CDR3 DNA is TGTGCCACCATGTGGCGAACAAGTGGTTATAGCAATCAGCCCCAGCATTTT. Translated, it gives CATMWRTSGYSNQPQHF.

This clone was detected a few times. This chain joins TRBV29-1 and TRBJ1-1; no clear D gene. The CDR3 is 12 residues long. Germline V gene data show CDR1 as SQVTM and CDR2 as ANQGSEA. The germline V and J ends were trimmed by 7 bases and 3 bases, with 12 bases remaining between them. DNA for the CDR3: TGCAGCGCCGAGCCCCATGACACTGAAGCTTTCTTT. Protein product: CSAEPHDTEAFF.

CDR3 loop: CASSLSPRDNEQFF. CDR3 bases: TGTGCCAGCAGTTTATCCCCTAGGGACAATGAGCAGTTCTTC. The chain combines TRBV27 with TRBJ2-1; D remains unclear. Trimming cost V 0 bases and J 5 bases, with 8 bases left between them. The CDR3 totals 14 residues. Germline CDR1 MNHEY, CDR2 SMNVEV (reference sequence).

This rearrangement joins TRBV15 to TRBJ2-1; D ambiguous. The CDR3 sequence is 15 residues long. The V and J ends lost 0 bases and 0 bases respectively, with 6 bases between them. Per the germline V gene, CDR1 is LNHNV and CDR2 is YYDKDF (reference sequence). CDR3 protein: CATSRDKSSYNEQFF. The CDR3 coding sequence is TGTGCCACCAGCAGAGACAAGAGCTCCTACAATGAGCAGTTCTTC. Full variable domain (rest looked up from reference TRBV15 and TRBJ2-1): DAMVIQNPRYQVTQFGKPVTLSCSQTLNHNVMYWYQQKSSQAPKLLFHYYDKDFNNEADTPDNFQSRRPNTSFCFLDIRSPGLGDTAMYLCATSRDKSSYNEQFFGPGTRLTVL.

The chain has TRBV3-1 (or the pseudogene TRBV3-2) and TRBJ1-1; D is uncertain. Trimming stripped 2 bases from V and 1 base from J, with 11 bases between. Germline V gives CDR1 LGHDT, CDR2 YNNKEL (reference sequence). The CDR3 covers 15 residues. The CDR3 DNA reads TGTGCCAGCAGCCAAACAACAGAAAAGAACACTGAAGCTTTCTTT. Translated, it gives CASSQTTEKNTEAFF.

The rearrangement joins TRBV5-1 to TRBJ2-7; D unclear. This CDR3 region has 12 residues. Trimming cost V 4 bases and J 3 bases, with 8 bases left between them. Germline values: CDR1 SGHRS, CDR2 YFSETQ. This CDR3 is CASSDGYYEQYF. As DNA, the CDR3 is TGCGCCAGCAGCGATGGGTACTACGAGCAGTACTTC. The complete variable domain, with remaining parts taken from reference TRBV5-1 and TRBJ2-7, reads KAGVTQTPRYLIKTRGQQVTLSCSPISGHRSVSWYQQTPGQGLQFLFEYFSETQRNKGNFPGRFSGRQFSNSRSEMNVSTLELGDSALYLCASSDGYYEQYFGPGTRLTVT.

This clone has only a few counts. The chain recombines TRBV4-2 with TRBJ2-3; D could derive from TRBD1 or TRBD2 (5 bases each). CDR1 and CDR2 from the germline V gene are LGHNA and YNFKEQ. CDR3 length: 16 residues. V was cut by 0 bases and J by 8 bases, with 18 bases left in between. The CDR3 bases are TGTGCCAGCAGCCAAGAGCCTGAGGGGTTGTGGCGTACGCAGTATTTT. Its translation is CASSQEPEGLWRTQYF.

The J gene is TRBJ2-2, the V gene TRBV30; 7 nucleotides match TRBD1. Unmatched junction bases numbered 9, after V lost 4 bases and J lost 4 bases. The CDR3 spans 15 residues. Germline V gene lookup returns CDR1 GTSNPN and CDR2 SVGIG (reference sequence). CDR3 sequence: CAWMGSGGGTGELFF. The CDR3 DNA reads as TGTGCCTGGATGGGGTCAGGGGGTGGCACCGGGGAGCTGTTTTTT.

As concerns this clone: The same CDR3 is also encoded by other DNA sequences in this sample. The chain joins TRBV6-4 to TRBJ1-1; a possible D gene is TRBD1 (5 bases). In germline, CDR1 is MRHNA, CDR2 SNTAGT. V shed 0 bases and J shed 4 bases, with 9 bases lying between them. The CDR3 contains 14 residues. The CDR3 spells CASSDSSRGTEAFF. The CDR3 DNA reads as TGTGCCAGCAGTGACTCGAGTAGGGGCACTGAAGCTTTCTTT.

This clone has a handful of counts. The chain links TRBV2 to TRBJ1-1, with 7 bases aligning to TRBD1. CDR1 SNHLY and CDR2 FYNNEI come from the germline V gene. The CDR3 runs to 13 residues. V shed 5 bases and J 7 bases; nucleotides not matched to a gene: 7. The CDR3 reads CASSPGGNGEAFF. The DNA of the CDR3 is TGTGCCAGCAGTCCAGGGGGAAATGGTGAAGCTTTCTTT. Complete variable domain (other parts from reference TRBV2 and TRBJ1-1): EPEVTQTPSHQVTQMGQEVILRCVPISNHLYFYWYRQILGQKVEFLVSFYNNEISEKSEIFDDQFSVERPDGSNFTLKIRSTKLEDSAMYFCASSPGGNGEAFFGQGTRLTVV.

This clone was observed a few times. V is TRBV29-1 and J is TRBJ1-2; D unresolved. Trimming removed 0 bases at V and 6 bases at J, with 11 bases between. Germline V lookup: CDR1 SQVTM, CDR2 ANQGSEA. CDR3 size: 13 residues. CDR3 DNA sequence: TGCAGCGTTGAAGAAAGTAACGGGCATGGCTACACCTTC. Encoded protein: CSVEESNGHGYTF.

By sample fraction, this clone is medium-sized. CDR3 in amino acids: CAISGQGFTEAFF. DNA for the CDR3: TGTGCCATCAGCGGACAGGGGTTCACTGAAGCTTTCTTT. This rearrangement joins TRBV10-3 to TRBJ1-1; the match to TRBD1 covers 9 bases. V trimming: 6 bases; J trimming: 4 bases; junction bases outside the gene matches: 3. The CDR3 covers 13 residues. Germline loops: CDR1 ENHRY, CDR2 SYGVKD.

The V gene is TRBV6-5, the J gene TRBJ1-5; D not certain. Between the trimmed V and J ends, which lost 5 bases and 4 bases, there was a span of 15 bases. CDR1 MNHEY and CDR2 SVGAGI come from the germline V gene. The CDR3 has 15 residues. The CDR3 spells CASSPRGLNNQPQHF. Here the CDR3 DNA reads TGTGCCAGCAGTCCACGTGGGTTGAATAATCAGCCCCAGCATTTT.

The chain uses TRBV19 and TRBJ1-1; the D is unclear. The CDR3 contains 12 residues. V was cut by 7 bases and J by 4 bases, with 10 bases left in between. Germline V lookup: CDR1 LNHDA, CDR2 SQIVND (reference sequence). Written as DNA, the CDR3 is TGTGCCAGTACCACGATTAGCACTGAAGCTTTCTTT. Its protein product is CASTTISTEAFF.

This chain joins TRBV7-9 and TRBJ2-7, with 7 bases that match TRBD1. Germline CDR1 is SEHNR and CDR2 is FQNEAQ (reference sequence). The CDR3 totals 14 residues. V lost 0 bases, J lost 3 bases, and 2 bases stayed unmatched. The CDR3 DNA reads TGTGCCAGCAGCTTAGCTGGACAGGTCTACGAGCAGTACTTC. Its translation: CASSLAGQVYEQYF.

J is TRBJ2-7 and V is TRBV9; 7 nucleotides line up with TRBD1. The CDR3 is 14 amino acids. V shed 0 bases, J shed 1 base, and the junction held 1 base outside the gene matches. Germline CDR1 is SGDLS and CDR2 is YYNGEE. CDR3 bases: TGTGCCAGCAGCGTAGAGGACAGGTCCTACGAGCAGTACTTC. Its protein product is CASSVEDRSYEQYF.

The gene calls are TRBV3-1 (or the pseudogene TRBV3-2) and TRBJ1-1; perhaps TRBD1 as D (5 bases). CDR3 size: 16 residues. The V end was cut by 4 bases, the J end by 4 bases, with 19 bases between. CDR1 is LGHDT and CDR2 is YNNKEL in the germline V gene (reference sequence). CDR3 sequence (DNA): TGTGCCAGCAGCCGAAAGAGCGCAGGGATAAGCACTGAAGCTTTCTTT. Translating gives CASSRKSAGISTEAFF.

The chain links TRBV5-4 to TRBJ1-2; D is ambiguous. CDR3 length: 13 amino acids. Germline CDR1 reads SGHNT; CDR2 reads YYREEE (reference sequence). V shed 3 bases and J shed 2 bases, with 8 bases lying between them. The CDR3 bases are TGTGCCAGCAGCTCCGGGCCCAACTATGGCTACACCTTC. Translating gives CASSSGPNYGYTF. The full variable domain, completed using reference TRBV5-4 and TRBJ1-2, is ETGVTQSPTHLIKTRGQQVTLRCSSQSGHNTVSWYQQALGQGPQFIFQYYREEENGRGNFPPRFSGLQFPNYSSELNVNALELDDSALYLCASSSGPNYGYTFGSGTRLTVV.

This clone was counted a few times. The rearrangement joins TRBV15 to TRBJ1-4; possible D gene TRBD1, 6 bases. CDR3 size: 14 residues. Trimming took 3 bases from V and 6 from J, leaving 11 bases between them. From germline, CDR1 is LNHNV and CDR2 YYDKDF (reference sequence). CDR3 DNA sequence: TGTGCCACCAGCAGGATCAGGGGCGATGAAAAACTGTTTTTT. This encodes CATSRIRGDEKLFF.

The rearrangement links TRBV12-3 or TRBV12-4 to TRBJ1-1; a weak D match, TRBD1 (6 bases). This CDR3 is built from 13 residues. Trimming shortened V by 7 bases and J by 2 bases, and 11 bases separated the two germline ends. DNA for the CDR3: TGTGCCAGCATTAGGACAGCTAACACTGAAGCTTTCTTT. Residues: CASIRTANTEAFF.

V is TRBV3-1 (or the pseudogene TRBV3-2) and J is TRBJ2-3; 7 bases agree with TRBD2. Looked up from germline, CDR1 is LGHDT and CDR2 is YNNKEL (reference sequence). The CDR3 runs to 16 residues. The V segment lost 1 base and the J segment 1 base; nucleotides outside the gene matches: 5. CDR3 sequence: CASSQGGGGGTDTQYF. The CDR3 DNA is TGTGCCAGCAGCCAAGGGGGCGGGGGTGGCACAGATACGCAGTATTTT.

With regard to this clone: Different DNA sequences within this sample yield the same CDR3. The chain joins TRBV28 to TRBJ2-3; no definite D call. V was trimmed by 3 bases and J by 0 bases, leaving 4 bases between them. Germline lookup yields CDR1 MDHEN and CDR2 SYDVKM. The CDR3 is 13 amino acids. The CDR3 protein is CASSLSSTDTQYF. Here the CDR3 DNA reads TGTGCCAGCAGTTTGTCCAGCACAGATACGCAGTATTTT.

This clone was seen more than once but under ten times. The chain carries TRBV6-1 and TRBJ1-1; D gene ambiguous. Germline V gene data show CDR1 as MNHNS and CDR2 as SASEGT. Between the trimmed V and J ends, which lost 2 bases and 10 bases, there was a span of 11 bases. This CDR3 spans 12 amino acids. CDR3 residues: CASSESNLGAFF. CDR3 in DNA: TGTGCCAGCAGTGAAAGCAACTTGGGAGCTTTCTTT.

J is TRBJ1-2 and V is TRBV6-1; unclear D gene. The CDR3 has 14 amino acids. Deletions cut 3 bases from V and 10 bases from J, with 18 bases between. Germline values: CDR1 MNHNS, CDR2 SASEGT. CDR3 in DNA: TGTGCCAGCAGTGATTCGGCCGCCGCGAGTGTCTACACCTTC. It specifies CASSDSAAASVYTF.

The chain joins TRBV29-1 to TRBJ2-2; D gene uncertain. Trimming removed 4 bases from V and 3 bases from J, with 12 bases in between. The germline V gene has CDR1 SQVTM and CDR2 ANQGSEA. The CDR3 loop spans 14 amino acids. The CDR3 bases are TGCAGCGTTGTAGATATCCCTTACACCGGGGAGCTGTTTTTT. Protein sequence: CSVVDIPYTGELFF.

The chain recombines TRBV19 with TRBJ1-1; 11 bases align to TRBD1. Germline V gives CDR1 LNHDA, CDR2 SQIVND (reference sequence). V was clipped by 4 bases and J by 5 bases; unmatched bases: 9. The CDR3 is 16 residues long. CDR3 loop: CASSTTGQGVWTEAFF. CDR3 nucleotides: TGTGCCAGTAGTACCACGGGACAGGGGGTTTGGACTGAAGCTTTCTTT.

This sequence joins TRBV21-1 and TRBJ1-5; TRBD1 is taken as the D call from the table, unchecked against the DNA. TRBV21-1 is an annotated pseudogene. The CDR3 extends over 17 amino acids. The CDR3 loop is CASSKPLCQDSNQPQHF. In DNA form, the CDR3 reads TGTGCCAGCAGCAAACCCCTCTGCCAGGATAGCAATCAGCCCCAGCATTTT.

V usage is TRBV5-5 and J usage is TRBJ2-1; 14 bases agree with TRBD2. This CDR3 has 13 amino acids. Germline V gives CDR1 SGHKS, CDR2 YYEKEE (reference sequence). Trimming took 3 bases from V and 13 from J; bases not matched to a gene: 3. The CDR3 DNA sequence: TGTGCCAGCAGCTGGGGACTAGCGGGGGTACAGTTCTTC. It specifies CASSWGLAGVQFF.